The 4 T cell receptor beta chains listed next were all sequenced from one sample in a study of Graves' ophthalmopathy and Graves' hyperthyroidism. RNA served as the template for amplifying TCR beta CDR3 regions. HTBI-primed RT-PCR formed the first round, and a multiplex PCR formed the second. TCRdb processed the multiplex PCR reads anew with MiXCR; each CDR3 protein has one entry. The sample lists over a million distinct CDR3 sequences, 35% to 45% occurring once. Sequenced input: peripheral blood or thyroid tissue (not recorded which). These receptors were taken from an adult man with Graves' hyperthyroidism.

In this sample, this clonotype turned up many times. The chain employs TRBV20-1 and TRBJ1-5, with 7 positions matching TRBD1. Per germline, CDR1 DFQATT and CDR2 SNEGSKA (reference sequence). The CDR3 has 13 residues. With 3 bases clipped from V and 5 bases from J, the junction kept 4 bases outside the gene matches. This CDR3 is CSASVDRDQPQHF. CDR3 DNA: TGCAGTGCTAGTGTTGACAGGGATCAGCCCCAGCATTTT.

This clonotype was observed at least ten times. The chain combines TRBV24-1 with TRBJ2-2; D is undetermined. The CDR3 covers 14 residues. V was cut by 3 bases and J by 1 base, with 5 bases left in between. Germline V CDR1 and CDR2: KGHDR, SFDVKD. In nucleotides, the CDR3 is TGTGCCACCAGTGATGTAGGGAACACCGGGGAGCTGTTTTTT. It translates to CATSDVGNTGELFF.

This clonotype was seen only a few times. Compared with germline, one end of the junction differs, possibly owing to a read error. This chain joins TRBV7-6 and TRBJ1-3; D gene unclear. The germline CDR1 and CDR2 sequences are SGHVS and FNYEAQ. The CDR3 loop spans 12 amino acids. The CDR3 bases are TGCGCCAGCAGCCATGCTGGAAACACCATATATTTT. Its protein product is CASSHAGNTIYF.

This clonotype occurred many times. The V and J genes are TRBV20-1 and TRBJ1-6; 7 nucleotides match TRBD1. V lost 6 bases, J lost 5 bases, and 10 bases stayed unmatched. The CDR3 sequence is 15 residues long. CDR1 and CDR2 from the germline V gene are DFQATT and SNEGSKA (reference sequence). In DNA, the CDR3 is TGCAGTGCCCCCTCCCGGCAGGGGGATAATTCACCCCTCCACTTT. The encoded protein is CSAPSRQGDNSPLHF.